These 26 T cell receptor beta chains share one sample of origin, sequenced in a study of follicular helper T cells after annual influenza vaccination (dated by TCRdb to about 2017). Library construction relied on the immunoSEQ multiplex PCR assay. TCRdb carries this immuneACCESS record with in-frame sequences only. Its versions omit some clonotypes, under half of them owing to an unresolved V gene in the studies checked, with the rest unexplained. The table for this sample lists under 15,000 clones; around 82% of them were counted only once. The ten largest clones represent roughly 0.5% of the sample. The time point label, read with the paper, signifies: 2014-2015 season, pre-vaccination. This specimen consisted of CXCR5- memory CD4+ T cells sorted from blood, obtained on the day of influenza vaccination. Reading the label with the study, this specimen's cell subset or site is: CXCR5- memory CD4 T cells. These TCRs come from an adult who received the influenza vaccine.

The chain joins TRBV6-1 to TRBJ1-1, with D tentatively TRBD1 (6 bases). Trimming stripped 11 bases from V and 3 bases from J, with 16 bases between. The germline V gene encodes CDR1 MNHNS and CDR2 SASEGT. The CDR3 is 13 amino acids. CDR3 amino acids: CACTGFWDTEAFF. CDR3 bases: TGTGCCTGCACAGGGTTTTGGGACACTGAAGCTTTCTTT.

Note on this clone: Other DNA sequences in this specimen translate into the identical CDR3. The chain uses TRBV12-5 and TRBJ2-1; 9 positions match TRBD2. This CDR3 comprises 13 residues. CDR1 is LGHNT and CDR2 is FRNRAP in the germline V gene. After removal of 7 bases from V and 10 bases from J, the junction contained 8 bases not matched to a gene. DNA for the CDR3: TGTGCTAGTGCTCTTAGCGGGGGAGGGGAGCAGTTCTTC. It encodes CASALSGGGEQFF.

The chain combines TRBV19 with TRBJ1-1, with 10 bases lining up with TRBD1. The CDR3 has 18 residues. The germline V gene encodes CDR1 LNHDA and CDR2 SQIVND (reference sequence). The ends lost 5 bases at V and 0 bases at J; junction bases unmatched: 12. The CDR3 nucleotides are TGTGCCAGTAGTTTGTATGGGACAGGGGAGCCTATGAACACTGAAGCTTTCTTT. Residues: CASSLYGTGEPMNTEAFF. Looking up the rest from reference TRBV19 and TRBJ1-1 gives the full variable domain: DGGITQSPKYLFRKEGQNVTLSCEQNLNHDAMYWYRQDPGQGLRLIYYSQIVNDFQKGDIAEGYSVSREKKESFPLTVTSAQKNPTAFYLCASSLYGTGEPMNTEAFFGQGTRLTVV.

This chain uses TRBV18 with TRBJ2-5, with TRBD2 matching over 8 bases. CDR1 is KGHSH, CDR2 LQKENI, per germline. With 4 bases clipped from V and 3 bases from J, the junction kept 10 bases outside the gene matches. The CDR3 covers 16 residues. CDR3 region: CASSLSDGGVEETQYF. The CDR3 DNA is TGTGCCAGCTCACTCTCCGACGGGGGGGTGGAAGAGACCCAGTACTTC.

The chain links TRBV12-5 to TRBJ1-1; D gene uncertain. The ends were cut back, 2 bases at V and 3 bases at J, with 7 bases in the middle. CDR1 is LGHNT and CDR2 is FRNRAP in the germline V gene. The CDR3 is 13 amino acids. CDR3 sequence: CASGLNIYTEAFF. The DNA for the CDR3 is TGTGCTAGTGGTTTGAACATCTACACTGAAGCTTTCTTT. Based on the CDR3 plus reference TRBV12-5 and TRBJ1-1, the full variable domain is DARVTQTPRHKVTEMGQEVTMRCQPILGHNTVFWYRQTMMQGLELLAYFRNRAPLDDSGMPKDRFSAEMPDATLATLKIQPSEPRDSAVYFCASGLNIYTEAFFGQGTRLTVV.

The V call is TRBV7-2, the J call TRBJ1-1; 7 bases fit TRBD1. The ends lost 5 bases at V and 1 base at J; junction bases unmatched: 4. The CDR3 runs to 14 residues. Germline lookup yields CDR1 SGHTA and CDR2 FQGNSA. The CDR3 sequence: CASSPGQWNTEAFF. The CDR3 bases are TGTGCCAGCAGCCCGGGACAGTGGAACACTGAAGCTTTCTTT. Based on the CDR3 plus reference TRBV7-2 and TRBJ1-1, the full variable domain is GAGVSQSPSNKVTEKGKDVELRCDPISGHTALYWYRQSLGQGLEFLIYFQGNSAPDKSGLPSDRFSAERTGGSVSTLTIQRTQQEDSAVYLCASSPGQWNTEAFFGQGTRLTVV.

The rearrangement joins TRBV7-9 to TRBJ1-2; tentatively, D is TRBD1 (6 bases). The CDR3 runs 13 residues. The V gene's germline CDR1 is SEHNR and CDR2 FQNEAQ (reference sequence). Trimming left V 1 base short and J 7 bases short, with 10 bases between. DNA for the CDR3: TGTGCCAGCAGCTTAGGGGGGGCTCGTGGCTACACCTTC. Protein sequence: CASSLGGARGYTF. The complete variable domain, with remaining parts taken from reference TRBV7-9 and TRBJ1-2, reads DTGVSQNPRHKITKRGQNVTFRCDPISEHNRLYWYRQTLGQGPEFLTYFQNEAQLEKSRLLSDRFSAERPKGSFSTLEIQRTEQGDSAMYLCASSLGGARGYTFGSGTRLTVV.

Details on this clone: Other DNA sequences in this specimen translate into the identical CDR3. V gene TRBV29-1 combines with J gene TRBJ1-1, with D uncertain. CDR3 length: 12 amino acids. Germline CDR1 and CDR2: SQVTM and ANQGSEA. Trimming took 3 bases from V and 4 from J, leaving 9 bases between them. CDR3 bases: TGCAGCGTTGACCGGGGTTCCACTGAAGCTTTCTTT. This gives the protein CSVDRGSTEAFF.

This clone was counted a single time. The gene calls are TRBV4-3 and TRBJ2-2, with a tentative D call TRBD1 (5 bases). This CDR3 spans 15 amino acids. Germline CDR1 LGHNA, CDR2 YSLEER. V lost 0 bases to trimming and J lost 5 bases, with 10 bases between them. The CDR3 loop reads CASSQERGNTGELFF. CDR3 bases: TGCGCCAGCAGCCAAGAAAGGGGAAATACCGGGGAGCTGTTTTTT.

The gene calls are TRBV5-1 and TRBJ2-3, with D possibly TRBD2 on 5 matching bases. Germline-derived CDR1 and CDR2 are SGHRS and YFSETQ. V lost 5 bases to trimming and J lost 4 bases, with 29 bases between them. This CDR3 region has 19 residues. CDR3 DNA: TGCGCCAGCAGAAGCGGACGGACCCCGCCATTACCTAAAGCAGATACGCAGTATTTT. This sequence encodes CASRSGRTPPLPKADTQYF.

The chain carries TRBV7-3 and TRBJ2-3; D might be TRBD1 (5 bases). The CDR3 is 15 amino acids. Germline assignment: CDR1 SGHTA and CDR2 FQGTGA. Trimming shortened V by 5 bases and J by 0 bases, and 12 bases separated the two germline ends. The CDR3, as DNA: TGTGCCAGCAGCCCAAAGGGGCGGAGCACAGATACGCAGTATTTT. Its translation is CASSPKGRSTDTQYF.

The chain links TRBV6-5 to TRBJ2-3, with unresolved D. Germline CDR1 MNHEY, CDR2 SVGAGI. V lost 7 bases and J 2 bases, leaving 7 bases between the germline ends. This CDR3 has 12 amino acids. The CDR3 coding sequence is TGTGCCAGCAAGGACCACACAGATACGCAGTATTTT. Encoded protein: CASKDHTDTQYF.

This chain links TRBV7-8 with TRBJ1-2; no clear D. The germline CDR1 and CDR2 sequences are SGHVS and FQNEAQ. Trimming removed 2 bases at V and 8 bases at J, with 18 bases between. This CDR3 has 15 amino acids. CDR3 sequence (DNA): TGTGCCAGCAGCTTACGATACAGTGGGCAGAGGGGCTACACCTTC. As protein: CASSLRYSGQRGYTF.

The chain is built from TRBV6-6 and TRBJ2-7, with 7 bases aligning to TRBD1. J lost 12 bases, V lost 5 bases, and 13 bases had no gene match. Looked up from germline, CDR1 is MNHNY and CDR2 is SVGAGI (reference sequence). The CDR3 contains 13 residues. CDR3 region: CASSPNQARDRYF. DNA for the CDR3: TGTGCCAGCAGTCCCAATCAAGCCCGGGACAGGTACTTC.

V gene TRBV4-3 combines with J gene TRBJ1-5; D gene ambiguous. The germline CDR1 and CDR2 sequences are LGHNA and YSLEER. Trimming shortened V by 0 bases and J by 1 base, and 1 base separated the two germline ends. The CDR3 contains 13 residues. The chain's CDR3 is CASSQESNQPQHF. The CDR3 DNA follows: TGCGCCAGCAGCCAAGAAAGCAATCAGCCCCAGCATTTT.

J is TRBJ2-2 and V is TRBV6-6; the match to TRBD1 covers 7 bases. Trimming removed 2 bases from V and 5 bases from J; junction bases left unmatched: 8. The CDR3 consists of 16 residues. Germline CDR1 reads MNHNY; CDR2 reads SVGAGI (reference sequence). Here the CDR3 reads CASSYPGTVITGELFF. The CDR3 coding sequence is TGTGCCAGCAGTTACCCCGGGACAGTGATTACCGGGGAGCTGTTTTTT.

This clone appeared a few times. This sequence joins TRBV7-9 and TRBJ1-3, with D tentatively TRBD1 (5 bases). The CDR3 covers 15 residues. In germline, CDR1 is SEHNR, CDR2 FQNEAQ (reference sequence). The V gene lost 2 bases and the J gene lost 0 bases, with 8 bases spanning the gap. The CDR3 protein is CASSLRQFSGNTIYF. The CDR3 DNA follows: TGTGCCAGCAGCTTAAGACAGTTCTCTGGAAACACCATATATTTT. Filled out from reference TRBV7-9 and TRBJ1-3, the complete variable domain reads DTGVSQNPRHKITKRGQNVTFRCDPISEHNRLYWYRQTLGQGPEFLTYFQNEAQLEKSRLLSDRFSAERPKGSFSTLEIQRTEQGDSAMYLCASSLRQFSGNTIYFGEGSWLTVV.

The chain carries TRBV5-1 and TRBJ2-3; 9 positions match TRBD2. CDR1 is SGHRS and CDR2 is YFSETQ in the germline V gene. There are 13 residues in the CDR3. V shed 1 base and J 14 bases; nucleotides not matched to a gene: 8. In DNA, the CDR3 is TGCGCCAGCAGCTTGCCTCCTAGCGGGGAGCGGTATTTT. Its protein is CASSLPPSGERYF.

The chain uses TRBV7-9 and TRBJ1-1; the D is unclear. CDR1 is SEHNR, CDR2 FQNEAQ, per germline (reference sequence). V lost 5 bases, J lost 2 bases, and 18 bases lay in between. CDR3 length: 16 residues. The CDR3: CASSRNIFPRNTEAFF. CDR3 DNA sequence: TGTGCCAGCAGCCGAAACATCTTCCCCAGAAACACTGAAGCTTTCTTT.

CDR3 sequence (DNA): TGTGCCAGCAGCGTATCCGCGGGGGGGTTTGAGCAGTTCTTC. It is translated as CASSVSAGGFEQFF. V usage is TRBV9 and J usage is TRBJ2-1; TRBD2 matches 9 bases. From germline, CDR1 is SGDLS and CDR2 YYNGEE. The CDR3 sequence is 14 residues long. The trim removed 1 base at V and 9 bases at J, leaving 5 bases unmatched.

The CDR3 region has the DNA TGTGCCAGCAGTGAGCCAGGACAGGGGGCGACCGGGGAGCTGTTTTTT. It translates to CASSEPGQGATGELFF. This chain links TRBV25-1 with TRBJ2-2, with 11 positions matching TRBD1. CDR1 and CDR2 from the germline V gene are MGHDK and SYGVNS. This CDR3 is 16 amino acids long. Germline trimming cut 3 bases from V and 5 bases from J; bases unmatched to any gene: 5.

The rearrangement uses TRBV27 and TRBJ2-3; 10 bases align to TRBD2. After removal of 6 bases from V and 0 bases from J, the junction contained 6 bases not matched to a gene. The CDR3 consists of 16 residues. CDR1 and CDR2 from the germline V gene are MNHEY and SMNVEV (reference sequence). The CDR3 DNA follows: TGTGCCAGCAGGGTAGAGCGGGGGGGCAGCACAGATACGCAGTATTTT. It specifies CASRVERGGSTDTQYF.

V and J are TRBV7-2 and TRBJ1-1; unclear D gene. The CDR3 has 11 residues. Germline V gives CDR1 SGHTA, CDR2 FQGNSA. Trimming cost V 2 bases and J 8 bases, with 6 bases left between them. This CDR3 is CASSLQVEAFF. The CDR3, as DNA: TGTGCCAGCAGCTTACAGGTAGAAGCTTTCTTT.

J is TRBJ1-3 and V is TRBV7-2, with D maybe TRBD1 (6 bases). V was cut by 7 bases and J by 0 bases, with 13 bases left in between. This CDR3 region has 15 residues. Germline assignment: CDR1 SGHTA and CDR2 FQGNSA. DNA of the CDR3: TGTGCCAGCACCCGTGACAGGTTCTCTGGAAACACCATATATTTT. Protein sequence: CASTRDRFSGNTIYF.

This chain joins TRBV11-2 and TRBJ2-7; TRBD2 agrees at 9 bases. The germline CDR1 and CDR2 sequences are SGHAT and FQNNGV. V was pared by 4 bases and J by 2 bases, with 6 bases of the junction left unmatched. The length of the CDR3 is 15 residues. DNA of the CDR3: TGTGCCAGCAGCTCCGAAGCGGGGGGCGCCTACGAGCAGTACTTC. Translating gives CASSSEAGGAYEQYF. The full variable domain, in which reference TRBV11-2 and TRBJ2-7 provide the parts outside the CDR3, is EAGVAQSPRYKIIEKRQSVAFWCNPISGHATLYWYQQILGQGPKLLIQFQNNGVVDDSQLPKDRFSAERLKGVDSTLKIQPAKLEDSAVYLCASSSEAGGAYEQYFGPGTRLTVT.

The chain employs TRBV4-3 and TRBJ2-3; D is ambiguous. The CDR3 is made up of 12 amino acids. Germline loops: CDR1 LGHNA, CDR2 YSLEER. The V end lost 1 base, the J end lost 6 bases, and 5 bases lay between the germline ends. The CDR3 sequence: CASSQGADTQYF. CDR3 DNA: TGCGCCAGCAGCCAAGGGGCGGATACGCAGTATTTT.